This TCR beta chain appears in the sequencing data of a study of blood T cell repertoires in COVID-19. Overall study context: COVID-19 samples from acute and convalescent phases originated in the United States, Italy and Spain. From T cells, B-cell-depleted T cells, or PBMCs came the material, which was cDNA or gDNA.

Per the study methods: Estimates of nucleated cell counts were drawn from the amplification of reference gene primers. Profiling relied on immunoSEQ multiplex PCR, and the TCRdb table lists in-frame clones only, not all of them. That table furnishes V, J and clone size, whereas the DNA furnished D and trimming. Altogether about 120,000 clones are present, approximately 82% being singletons, with the ten largest covering around 7.6%. Germline V gene data show CDR1 as ENHRY and CDR2 as SYGVKD. The CDR3 has 14 residues. V lost 2 bases and J 2 bases, leaving 9 bases between the germline ends. This chain connects TRBV10-3 to TRBJ2-5; possibly TRBD2 for D (7 bases). Material: peripheral blood. The TCR comes from a man between 65 and 85 years old with active or convalescent COVID-19. As DNA, the CDR3 is TGTGCCATCAGTGAGGGGGGGGCTCAAGAGACCCAGTACTTC. Its translation is CAISEGGAQETQYF.